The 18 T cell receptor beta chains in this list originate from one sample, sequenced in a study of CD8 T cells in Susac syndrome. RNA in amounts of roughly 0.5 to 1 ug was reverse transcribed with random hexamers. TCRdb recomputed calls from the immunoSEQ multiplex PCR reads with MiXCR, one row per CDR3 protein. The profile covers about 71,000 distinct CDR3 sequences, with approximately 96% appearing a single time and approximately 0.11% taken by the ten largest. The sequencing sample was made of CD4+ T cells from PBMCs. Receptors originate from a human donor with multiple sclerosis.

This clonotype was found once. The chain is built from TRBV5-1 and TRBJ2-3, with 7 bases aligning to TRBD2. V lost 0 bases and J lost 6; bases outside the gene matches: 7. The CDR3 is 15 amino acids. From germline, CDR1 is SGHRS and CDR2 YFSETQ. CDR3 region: CASSLVAGLGDTQYF. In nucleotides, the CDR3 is TGCGCCAGCAGCTTGGTAGCGGGCCTCGGGGATACGCAGTATTTT.

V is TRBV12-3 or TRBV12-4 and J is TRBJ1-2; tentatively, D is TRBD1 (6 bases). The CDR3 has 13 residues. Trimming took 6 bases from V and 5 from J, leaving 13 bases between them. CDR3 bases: TGTGCCAGCAGCTGGGGACAACTATATGGCTACACCTTC. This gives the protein CASSWGQLYGYTF.

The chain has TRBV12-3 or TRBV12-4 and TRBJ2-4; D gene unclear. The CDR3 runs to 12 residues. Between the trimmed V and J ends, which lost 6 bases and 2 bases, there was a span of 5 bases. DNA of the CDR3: TGTGCCAGCAGCGATACCAAAAACATTCAGTACTTC. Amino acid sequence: CASSDTKNIQYF.

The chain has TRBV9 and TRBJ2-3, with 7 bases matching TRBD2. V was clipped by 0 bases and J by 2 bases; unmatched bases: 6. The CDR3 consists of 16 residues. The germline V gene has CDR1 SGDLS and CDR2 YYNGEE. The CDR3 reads CASSVGASGSTDTQYF. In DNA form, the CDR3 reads TGTGCCAGCAGCGTAGGGGCTAGCGGATCCACAGATACGCAGTATTTT.

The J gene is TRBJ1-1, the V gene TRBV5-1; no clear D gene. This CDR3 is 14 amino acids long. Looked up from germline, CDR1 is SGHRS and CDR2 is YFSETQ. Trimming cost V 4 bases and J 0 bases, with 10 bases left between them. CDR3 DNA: TGCGCCAGCAGCGCAGACGGGATGAACACTGAAGCTTTCTTT. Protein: CASSADGMNTEAFF.

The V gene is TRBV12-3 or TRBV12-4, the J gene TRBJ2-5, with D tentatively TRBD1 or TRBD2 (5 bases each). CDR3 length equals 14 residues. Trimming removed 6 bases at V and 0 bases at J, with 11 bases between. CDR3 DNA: TGTGCCAGCAGCTCCGGGGCTTACCAAGAGACCCAGTACTTC. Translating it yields CASSSGAYQETQYF.

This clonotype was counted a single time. The CDR3 reads CAWSRGQDNSPLHF. The DNA of the CDR3 is TGTGCCTGGAGTAGAGGACAAGATAATTCACCCCTCCACTTT. The rearrangement joins TRBV30 to TRBJ1-6; TRBD1 is a possible D gene (5 bases). Germline V gene sequence: CDR1 GTSNPN, CDR2 SVGIG (reference sequence). The CDR3 has 14 amino acids. The V end was cut by 2 bases, the J end by 5 bases, with 10 bases between.

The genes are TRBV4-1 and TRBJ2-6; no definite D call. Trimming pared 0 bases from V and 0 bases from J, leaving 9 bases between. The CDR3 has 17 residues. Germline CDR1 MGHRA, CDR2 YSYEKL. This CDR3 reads CASSQDLRSSGANVLTF. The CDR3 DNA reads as TGCGCCAGCAGCCAAGATCTAAGGAGCTCTGGGGCCAACGTCCTGACTTTC.

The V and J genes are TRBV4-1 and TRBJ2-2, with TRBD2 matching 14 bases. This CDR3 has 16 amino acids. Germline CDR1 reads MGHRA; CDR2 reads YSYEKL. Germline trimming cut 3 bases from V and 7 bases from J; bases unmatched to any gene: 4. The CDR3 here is CASSQATSGGVGELFF. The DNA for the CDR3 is TGCGCCAGCAGCCAGGCGACTAGCGGGGGGGTCGGGGAGCTGTTTTTT.

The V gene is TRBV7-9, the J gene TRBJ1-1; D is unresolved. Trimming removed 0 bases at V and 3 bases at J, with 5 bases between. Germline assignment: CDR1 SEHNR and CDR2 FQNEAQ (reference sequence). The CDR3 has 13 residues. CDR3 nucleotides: TGTGCCAGCAGCTTAGCTGGACACACTGAAGCTTTCTTT. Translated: CASSLAGHTEAFF.

CDR3 in DNA: TGTGCCAGCAGCCCTCGAGGGGGCGCAGGACAAGAGACCCAGTACTTC. This encodes CASSPRGGAGQETQYF. The genes are TRBV5-4 and TRBJ2-5; the match to TRBD1 covers 7 bases. This CDR3 comprises 16 residues. V lost 4 bases, J lost 2 bases, and 11 bases stayed unmatched. CDR1 SGHNT and CDR2 YYREEE come from the germline V gene (reference sequence).

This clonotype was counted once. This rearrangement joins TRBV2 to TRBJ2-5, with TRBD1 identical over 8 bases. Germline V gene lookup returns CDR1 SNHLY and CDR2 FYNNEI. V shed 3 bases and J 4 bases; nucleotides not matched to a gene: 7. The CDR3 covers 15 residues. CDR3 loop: CASSDVTGGLETQYF. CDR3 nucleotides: TGTGCCAGCAGTGATGTTACAGGGGGACTAGAGACCCAGTACTTC.

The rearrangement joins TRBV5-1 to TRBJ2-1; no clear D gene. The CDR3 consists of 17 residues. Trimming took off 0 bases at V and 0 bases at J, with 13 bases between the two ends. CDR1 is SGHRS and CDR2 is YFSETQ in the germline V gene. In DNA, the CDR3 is TGCGCCAGCAGCTTGGCTCCTGGAATGGGCTCCTACAATGAGCAGTTCTTC. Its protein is CASSLAPGMGSYNEQFF.

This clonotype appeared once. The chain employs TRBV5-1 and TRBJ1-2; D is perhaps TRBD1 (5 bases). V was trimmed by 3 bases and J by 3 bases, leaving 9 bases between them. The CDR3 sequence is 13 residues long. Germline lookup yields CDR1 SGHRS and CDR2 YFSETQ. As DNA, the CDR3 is TGCGCCAGCAGCTGGGGGGGAGACTATGGCTACACCTTC. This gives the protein CASSWGGDYGYTF.

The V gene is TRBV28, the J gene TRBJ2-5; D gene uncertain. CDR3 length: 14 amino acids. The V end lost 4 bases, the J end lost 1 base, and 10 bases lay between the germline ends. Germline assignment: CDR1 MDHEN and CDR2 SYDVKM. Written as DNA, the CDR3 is TGTGCCAGCAGTTCCTCGGCACCCCAAGAGACCCAGTACTTC. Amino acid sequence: CASSSSAPQETQYF.

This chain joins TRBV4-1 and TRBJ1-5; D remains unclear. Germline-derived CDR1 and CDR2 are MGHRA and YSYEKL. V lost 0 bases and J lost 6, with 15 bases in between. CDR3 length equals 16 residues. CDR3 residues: CASSQDSRHGVQPQHF. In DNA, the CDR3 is TGCGCCAGCAGCCAAGATTCGAGACACGGTGTTCAGCCCCAGCATTTT.

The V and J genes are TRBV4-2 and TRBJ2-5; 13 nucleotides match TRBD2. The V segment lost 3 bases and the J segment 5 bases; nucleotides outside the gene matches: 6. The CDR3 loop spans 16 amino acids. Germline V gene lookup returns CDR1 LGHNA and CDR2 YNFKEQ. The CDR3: CASSHRLAGGLETQYF. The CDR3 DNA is TGTGCCAGCAGCCACCGACTAGCGGGGGGATTGGAGACCCAGTACTTC.

Here the CDR3 reads CAWTGGGAQEKLFF. The CDR3 DNA is TGTGCCTGGACCGGAGGGGGGGCTCAAGAAAAACTGTTTTTT. The rearrangement joins TRBV30 to TRBJ1-4; tentative D call: TRBD1 (6 bases). Trimming removed 4 bases at V and 8 bases at J, with 17 bases between. CDR1 GTSNPN and CDR2 SVGIG come from the germline V gene (reference sequence). This CDR3 is built from 14 residues.